A selection of T cell receptor beta chains follows, all from one sample in a study of a mutant IDH1 vaccine in newly diagnosed glioma. No antigen is known for these receptors. TCRdb's copy holds only in-frame clones and misses some; the assay was immunoSEQ multiplex PCR. The top ten clones hold around 11% of a sample with about 31,000 clones, roughly 78% of them seen once. The source material was PBMCs, sampled from a glioma patient whose treatment included an IDH1 peptide vaccine. The receptors were sampled from a woman aged 40 to 50 with glioma. Both conserved end residues are part of each CDR3. D genes are given only for firm matches. Clone size is stated in some rows and not others, as once, few, many or a class when expanded.

>TRBJ1-5|-|TRBD1|TRBV2
CASSPDRGPNNQPQHF
TGTGCCAGCAGCCCGGACAGGGGGCCAAATAATCAGCCCCAGCATTTT
>TRBJ1-1|-|TRBD1|TRBV7-9
CASSLVQGAYTEAFF
TGTGCCAGCAGCTTAGTGCAGGGGGCTTACACTGAAGCTTTCTTT
>TRBJ2-7|few|-|TRBV6-6
CATSQAAYEQYF
TGTGCCACCTCTCAGGCCGCATACGAGCAGTACTTC
>TRBJ1-6|-|-|TRBV18
CASSPDLMNSPLHF
TGTGCCAGCTCACCAGACTTAATGAATTCACCCCTCCACTTT
>TRBJ1-2|few|TRBD1|TRBV4-1
CASSPGTAYGYTF
TGCGCCAGCAGCCCGGGGACAGCCTATGGCTACACCTTC
>TRBJ2-6|-|-|TRBV5-5
CASSLVWSGANVLTF
TGTGCCAGCAGCTTGGTCTGGTCTGGGGCCAACGTCCTGACTTTC
>TRBJ2-2|few|-|TRBV11-2
CASSLGGPLAGELFF
TGTGCCAGCAGCTTAGGGGGCCCCTTGGCCGGGGAGCTGTTTTTT
>TRBJ1-1|-|-|TRBV9
CASSASGGGNTEAFF
TGTGCCAGCAGCGCCTCGGGGGGCGGGAACACTGAAGCTTTCTTT
>TRBJ1-6|-|-|TRBV9
CASSVGDPGSSYNSPLHF
TGTGCCAGCAGCGTAGGGGATCCGGGCAGCTCCTATAATTCACCCCTCCACTTT
>TRBJ2-5|-|-|TRBV25-1
CASSRDSKMTQYF
TGTGCCAGCTCGCGGGACAGCAAGATGACCCAGTACTTC
>TRBJ2-7|-|-|TRBV29-1
CSVETGIYEQYF
TGCAGCGTTGAAACAGGGATCTACGAGCAGTACTTC
>TRBJ1-3|once|TRBD1|TRBV14
CASSPRTGGFGNTIYF
TGTGCCAGCAGCCCGCGGACAGGGGGCTTTGGAAACACCATATATTTT
>TRBJ2-3|-|-|TRBV7-6
CASSQLDTDTQYF
TGTGCCAGCAGCCAGTTGGACACAGATACGCAGTATTTT
>TRBJ1-3|once|-|TRBV6-1
CASSEWENSGNTIYF
TGTGCCAGCAGTGAATGGGAGAACTCTGGAAACACCATATATTTT
>TRBJ2-5|-|-|TRBV2
CAIGRTEAQETQYF
TGTGCCATAGGCCGGACAGAGGCCCAAGAGACCCAGTACTTC
>TRBJ2-3|-|TRBD2|TRBV4-1
CASSQVFSGGADTQYF
TGCGCCAGCAGCCAAGTTTTTAGCGGGGGGGCAGATACGCAGTATTTT
>TRBJ2-3|-|TRBD2|TRBV9
CASSVEAGDTDTQYF
TGTGCCAGCAGCGTAGAAGCGGGGGACACAGATACGCAGTATTTT
>TRBJ1-1|-|-|TRBV6-6
CASRRENTEAFF
TGTGCCAGCCGGAGGGAGAACACTGAAGCTTTCTTT
>TRBJ2-3|-|TRBD1|TRBV29-1
CSVEGQGNADTQYF
TGCAGCGTCGAGGGACAGGGAAACGCAGATACGCAGTATTTT
>TRBJ1-1|-|-|TRBV19
CASSIQRGTTEAFF
TGTGCCAGTAGTATTCAGCGGGGGACCACTGAAGCTTTCTTT
>TRBJ1-6|-|TRBD1|TRBV7-2
CASSFRDRTTKYYNSPLHF
TGTGCCAGCAGCTTCCGGGACAGAACCACGAAGTACTATAATTCACCCCTCCACTTT
>TRBJ1-1|-|-|TRBV18
CASSPGLNTEAFF
TGTGCCAGCTCACCTGGCCTGAACACTGAAGCTTTCTTT
>TRBJ1-3|few|-|TRBV30
CAHRLNSGNTIYF
TGTGCCCATAGACTGAATTCAGGGAACACCATATATTTT
>TRBJ1-5|few|-|TRBV12-5
CASGWVGGNQPQHF
TGTGCTAGTGGTTGGGTGGGGGGCAATCAGCCCCAGCATTTT
>TRBJ1-3|few|TRBD1|TRBV30
CAWFTGVGNTIYF
TGTGCCTGGTTTACAGGGGTTGGAAACACCATATATTTT
>TRBJ2-7|-|-|TRBV4-3
CASSQGRGLSYEQYF
TGCGCCAGCAGCCAAGGTAGGGGCCTCTCCTACGAGCAGTACTTC
>TRBJ1-1|-|-|TRBV9
CASSLSRDRPSMNTEAFF
TGTGCCAGCAGCCTCTCCCGAGACCGCCCTAGTATGAACACTGAAGCTTTCTTT
>TRBJ2-2|-|-|TRBV6-5
CASSVSNTGELFF
TGTGCCAGCAGTGTTTCGAACACCGGGGAGCTGTTTTTT
>TRBJ1-1|-|-|TRBV2
CATRYGRNTEAFF
TGTGCCACCCGGTATGGTAGGAACACTGAAGCTTTCTTT
>TRBJ1-6|-|-|TRBV5-5
CASSTSYPDLHF
TGTGCCAGCAGCACGTCTTACCCAGACCTCCACTTT
>TRBJ1-2|-|TRBD1|TRBV6-5
CASSYGGTVDGYTF
TGTGCCAGCAGTTATGGTGGGACAGTTGATGGCTACACCTTC
>TRBJ2-7|-|-|TRBV19
CASSEAGNSYEQYF
TGTGCCAGTAGTGAGGCTGGGAACTCCTACGAGCAGTACTTC
>TRBJ1-2|-|TRBD1|TRBV29-1
CSVRQGDYGYTF
TGCAGCGTCAGACAGGGGGACTATGGCTACACCTTC
>TRBJ2-7|-|-|TRBV13
CASSYPGGWEQYF
TGTGCCAGCAGCTACCCCGGGGGTTGGGAGCAGTACTTC
>TRBJ2-5|-|-|TRBV5-6
CASSLKTARQQETQYF
TGTGCCAGCAGCTTGAAGACTGCGAGACAGCAAGAGACCCAGTACTTC
>TRBJ1-2|few|-|TRBV28
CASNSPLRFQDGYTF
TGTGCCAGCAACTCCCCACTCCGATTTCAGGATGGCTACACCTTC
>TRBJ1-5|-|-|TRBV7-2
CASSSDSGLWQPQHF
TGTGCCAGCAGCTCGGACAGTGGCCTTTGGCAGCCCCAGCATTTT
>TRBJ2-2|-|-|TRBV28
CASRAMRELFF
TGTGCCAGCAGGGCCATGCGGGAGCTGTTTTTT
>TRBJ2-1|few|-|TRBV14
CASSQLSSYNEQFF
TGTGCCAGCAGCCAACTCAGCTCCTACAATGAGCAGTTCTTC
>TRBJ2-3|-|-|TRBV7-9
CASSPPGQGLRDTQYF
TGTGCCAGCAGCCCGCCGGGGCAGGGCCTAAGGGATACGCAGTATTTT
>TRBJ1-2|few|-|TRBV7-9
CASSWDATNYGYTF
TGTGCCAGCAGCTGGGACGCTACTAACTATGGCTACACCTTC
>TRBJ1-2|-|TRBD1|TRBV4-3
CASSQDWTGSYGYTF
TGCGCCAGCAGCCAAGATTGGACAGGGTCATATGGCTACACCTTC
>TRBJ2-5|-|-|TRBV13
CASSLGHQGRETQYF
TGTGCCAGCAGCTTGGGACACCAAGGTCGAGAGACCCAGTACTTC
>TRBJ2-1|-|-|TRBV21-1
CASSKGLRDGEQFF
TGTGCCAGCAGCAAGGGACTGCGCGACGGTGAGCAGTTCTTC
>TRBJ1-1|-|-|TRBV15
CATSRDNTEAFF
TGTGCCACCAGCAGAGATAACACTGAAGCTTTCTTT
>TRBJ2-5|-|-|TRBV5-1
CASSRSGAQETQYF
TGCGCCAGCAGCCGGTCCGGGGCCCAAGAGACCCAGTACTTC
>TRBJ1-4|-|TRBD1|TRBV6-5
CASSPRQGLVGELFF
TGTGCCAGCAGCCCTAGACAGGGGCTGGTGGGGGAACTGTTTTTT
>TRBJ2-5|-|-|TRBV13
CASSRASYQETQYF
TGTGCCAGCAGCAGAGCTAGCTACCAAGAGACCCAGTACTTC
>TRBJ1-2|-|-|TRBV30
CAWSPSGNYGYTF
TGTGCCTGGAGCCCCTCCGGGAATTATGGCTACACCTTC
>TRBJ2-5|-|TRBD2|TRBV11-2
CASRAGGEKETQYF
TGTGCCAGCAGAGCGGGGGGCGAGAAGGAGACCCAGTACTTC
>TRBJ1-2|-|TRBD1|TRBV27
CASSPGQPSYGYTF
TGTGCCAGCAGCCCGGGACAGCCTTCCTATGGCTACACCTTC
>TRBJ2-7|-|TRBD1|TRBV19
CASSAYRDRDPYEQYF
TGTGCCAGTAGTGCGTACCGGGACAGGGATCCCTACGAGCAGTACTTC
>TRBJ2-2|-|-|TRBV9
CASSPIGSNTGELFF
TGTGCCAGCAGCCCTATTGGATCAAACACCGGGGAGCTGTTTTTT